This TCR beta chain originates from a study of blood T cell repertoires in COVID-19. Across the study: Samples of COVID-19 (acute and convalescent) were obtained from the United States, Italy and Spain. Sources were T cells, B-cell-depleted T cells, or PBMCs; the material itself was cDNA or gDNA.

The method was immunoSEQ multiplex PCR; TCRdb's version includes in-frame clones alone and lacks a portion of them. The sample contains about 130,000 clones, roughly 80% of which appear only once. V lost 6 bases and J lost 9, with 11 bases in between. The CDR3 contains 11 residues. Germline CDR1 and CDR2: MNHEY and SVGAGI. The TCR sequence derives from an older man with acute or convalescent COVID-19. This sequence joins TRBV6-5 and TRBJ2-5, with D tentatively TRBD2 (6 bases). Material: peripheral blood. This CDR3 reads CASSPWGAQYF. In DNA, the CDR3 is TGTGCCAGCAGCCCCTGGGGGGCCCAGTACTTC.